This T cell receptor (beta chain) comes out of a study of T cells in Graves' hyperthyroidism and ophthalmopathy. Researchers amplified the TCR beta CDR3 regions from RNA transcripts. The HTBI primer set drove a first-round RT-PCR of the TCR CDR3. From the multiplex PCR reads, TCRdb called clonotypes with MiXCR, one entry per CDR3 protein. This repertoire shows a few hundred thousand distinct CDR3 sequences, around 21% found once; its top ten account for roughly 29%. V shed 2 bases and J shed 0 bases, with 8 bases lying between them. CDR1 and CDR2 from the germline V gene are LGHDT and YNNKEL (reference sequence). There are 14 residues in the CDR3. Used for diagnoses were clinical symptoms, serum thyroxine and TRAb, thyroid ultrasound and orbital computed tomography.

The chain employs TRBV3-1 and TRBJ2-7; D call uncertain. The source is a man aged 18 to 35 with Graves' hyperthyroidism. Sample: blood. CDR3 in amino acids: CASSQPGDSYEQYF. In nucleotides, the CDR3 is TGTGCCAGCAGCCAACCGGGCGACTCCTACGAGCAGTACTTC.